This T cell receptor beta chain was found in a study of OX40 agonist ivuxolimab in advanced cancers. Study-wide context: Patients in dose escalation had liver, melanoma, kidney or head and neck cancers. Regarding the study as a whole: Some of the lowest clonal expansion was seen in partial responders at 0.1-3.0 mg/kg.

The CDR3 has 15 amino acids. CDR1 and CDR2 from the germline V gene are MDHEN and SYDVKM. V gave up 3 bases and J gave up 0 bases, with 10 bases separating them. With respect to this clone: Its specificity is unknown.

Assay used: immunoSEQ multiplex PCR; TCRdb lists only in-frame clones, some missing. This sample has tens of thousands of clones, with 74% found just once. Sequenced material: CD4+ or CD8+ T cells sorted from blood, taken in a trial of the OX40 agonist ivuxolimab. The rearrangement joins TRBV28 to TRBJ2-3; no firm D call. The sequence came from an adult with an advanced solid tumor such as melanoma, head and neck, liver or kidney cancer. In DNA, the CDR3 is TGTGCCAGCAGTTTTAGTCCTCCTAGCACAGATACGCAGTATTTT. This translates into CASSFSPPSTDTQYF.